This TCR beta chain was observed in a study of technical replicates of blood from a handful of donors. Sequencing was performed with immunoSEQ multiplex PCR; in TCRdb, only in-frame clones are kept and a portion is missing. The sample contains under 70,000 clones, approximately 90% of which appear only once. CDR1 MNHEY and CDR2 SMNVEV come from the germline V gene (reference sequence). The CDR3 consists of 15 residues. Trimming stripped 4 bases from V and 0 bases from J, with 10 bases between. The sample holds a few counts of this clone. This TCR was recovered from a human donor in good health. The sample comprised T cells isolated from PBMCs. The rearrangement uses TRBV27 and TRBJ1-5; unclear D gene. DNA for the CDR3: TGTGCCAGCAGTTGGACCAGCGGTAGCAATCAGCCCCAGCATTTT. This encodes CASSWTSGSNQPQHF.